The rows below give T cell receptor beta chains drawn from one sample of a study of T cell clones after liver transplantation. The repertoire was sequenced with immunoSEQ multiplex PCR; TCRdb's copy has only in-frame clones and lacks some. The sample includes over 60,000 clones, 75% to 85% of them seen just once. The material was CD4+ T cells from blood, obtained before liver transplant. The receptors shown here come from a human donor who received a liver transplant. CDR3s include the opening cysteine and the closing phenylalanine or tryptophan. The D gene is left open where the match is weak. Expanded clones are given a class, and other clones once, few, many or no size at all.

TRBD2,.,TRBJ2-1,TRBV6-6,TGTGCCAGCAGTGTGACTAGCGGGAGTGGTAATGAGCAGTTCTTC,CASSVTSGSGNEQFF
TRBD2,.,TRBJ2-5,TRBV28,TGTGCCAGCAGTTTCGGAGGGACTAGCGGGAGGGAGACCCAGTACTTC,CASSFGGTSGRETQYF
.,.,TRBJ2-1,TRBV7-3,TGTGCCAGCAGCCTACAGGGTGAGGCTAGGGGCAATGAGCAGTTCTTC,CASSLQGEARGNEQFF
.,once,TRBJ1-5,TRBV7-6,TGTGCCAGCAGCCGGTACGCTCAGGGAGGGTATAGCAATCAGCCCCAGCATTTT,CASSRYAQGGYSNQPQHF
.,.,TRBJ2-7,TRBV5-1,TGCGCCAGCAGCTTGGTCCGGAGGGAGCAGTACTTC,CASSLVRREQYF
TRBD2,.,TRBJ2-1,TRBV19,TGTGCCAGTAGTATCGACCCGTCGCTGCGGGGGGATGAGCAGTTCTTC,CASSIDPSLRGDEQFF
TRBD2,few,TRBJ2-5,TRBV7-3,TGTGCCAGCAGCTTAACGACTAGCGGGAGAGCAGAGACCCAGTACTTC,CASSLTTSGRAETQYF
TRBD1,.,TRBJ2-5,TRBV5-1,TGCGCCAGCAGCTTAGCCCCGACAGGGGGAGAGACCCAGTACTTC,CASSLAPTGGETQYF
.,.,TRBJ2-1,TRBV5-4,TGTGCCAGCAGCTTGGACAGGGCCTACAATGAGCAGTTCTTC,CASSLDRAYNEQFF
.,.,TRBJ2-5,TRBV19,TGTGCCAGTGGAACTGGGGGGCGGGAGACCCAGTACTTC,CASGTGGRETQYF
TRBD2,once,TRBJ2-1,TRBV7-2,TGTGCCAGCAGCTTCACTAGCGGGAACTACAATGAGCAGTTCTTC,CASSFTSGNYNEQFF
TRBD1,few,TRBJ1-2,TRBV2,TGTGCCACCACTCCCGGGACAGGGCGCACCTTC,CATTPGTGRTF
.,.,TRBJ1-3,TRBV27,TGTGCCAGCAGTTTATACGGCTCAACTGGAAACACCATATATTTT,CASSLYGSTGNTIYF
.,.,TRBJ2-7,TRBV28,TGTGCCAGCAGTGGAACGGACACCATTAGGTACGAGCAGTACTTC,CASSGTDTIRYEQYF
.,.,TRBJ1-3,TRBV10-3,TGTGCCATCAGTGAGACCGGACTGGGGGTAAACACCATATATTTT,CAISETGLGVNTIYF
TRBD1,.,TRBJ1-2,TRBV5-4,TGTGCCAGCAGCTGGACGGGACAGGGGGCAAGTGGCTACACCTTC,CASSWTGQGASGYTF
.,.,TRBJ1-2,TRBV5-1,TGCGCCAGCAGCCGGACAGCTCACTATGGCTACACCTTC,CASSRTAHYGYTF
TRBD1,once,TRBJ1-1,TRBV29-1,TGCAGCGCCCGGACAGGGAATCCTTCCGAAGCTTTCTTT,CSARTGNPSEAFF
.,.,TRBJ2-3,TRBV14,TGTGCCAGCAGCCAACGGTGGGACTCAAGCACAGATACGCAGTATTTT,CASSQRWDSSTDTQYF
TRBD1,.,TRBJ1-5,TRBV7-8,TGTGCCAGCAGCTCCGCGACACGGCAGGGGGCTGGAATAAGCAATCAGCCCCAGCATTTT,CASSSATRQGAGISNQPQHF
TRBD2,.,TRBJ2-5,TRBV6-1,TGTGCCAGCAGTGATCTAGCGGGAGAGACCCAGTACTTC,CASSDLAGETQYF
.,.,TRBJ1-1,TRBV11-2,TGTGCCAGCAGCTCCCCATTGAGGAACACTGAAGCTTTCTTT,CASSSPLRNTEAFF
.,few,TRBJ1-2,TRBV7-3,TGTGCCAGCAGCTTGAATGTAGTATTCGGTGGCTACACCTTC,CASSLNVVFGGYTF
.,.,TRBJ1-2,TRBV7-6,TGTGCCAGCAGCTCAAGCAGTAGCTTTGGCTACACCTTC,CASSSSSSFGYTF
.,.,TRBJ2-5,TRBV5-1,TGCGCCAGCAGCAACTCAGGACAACTACAAGAGACCCAGTACTTC,CASSNSGQLQETQYF
.,.,TRBJ2-1,TRBV6-5,TGTGCCAGCAGGAGACAGAGGAACAATGAGCAGTTCTTC,CASRRQRNNEQFF
.,once,TRBJ1-3,TRBV5-1,TGCGCCAGCAGCCCCCTCAGTTCTGGAAACACCATATATTTT,CASSPLSSGNTIYF
.,.,TRBJ2-1,TRBV14,TGTGCCAGCAGCCAAGAACTAAGGGGGAATGAGCAGTTCTTC,CASSQELRGNEQFF
TRBD1,.,TRBJ1-1,TRBV4-1,TGCGCCAGCAGCCAGGGCCCTCGGAGGGGGCGAGAGGCGGAAGCTTTCTTT,CASSQGPRRGREAEAFF
TRBD1,.,TRBJ1-5,TRBV2,TGTGCCAGCAGTGGGGGCGGGGGACAGGGGGAAGGCAATCAGCCCCAGCATTTT,CASSGGGGQGEGNQPQHF
.,once,TRBJ2-7,TRBV28,TGTGCCAGCAGTTTATCGGGGACCCCACGGTACGAGCAGTACTTC,CASSLSGTPRYEQYF
.,.,TRBJ2-5,TRBV12-5,TGTGCTAGTGGTTTGGGTGGGACACAAGAGACCCAGTACTTC,CASGLGGTQETQYF
.,.,TRBJ1-3,TRBV7-4,TGTGCCAGCAGCTCAAAAAGGGTTTCCCCCTCTGGAAACACCATATATTTT,CASSSKRVSPSGNTIYF
.,.,TRBJ2-7,TRBV5-6,TGTGCCAGCAGCCTAGGGACAACCCTGGAGCAGTACTTC,CASSLGTTLEQYF
.,.,TRBJ2-6,TRBV28,TGTGCCAGCAGAACTCAGTACTCTGGGGCCAACGTCCTGACTTTC,CASRTQYSGANVLTF
.,.,TRBJ1-1,TRBV5-1,TGCGCCAGCAGCCCCCTGGCCAACACTGAAGCTTTCTTT,CASSPLANTEAFF
.,few,TRBJ2-3,TRBV11-3,TGTGCCAGCAGCACGGGACTTCGCACAGATACGCAGTATTTT,CASSTGLRTDTQYF
.,.,TRBJ2-7,TRBV5-5,TGTGCCAGCAGCTTGAGCCCGGGATACGAGCAGTACTTC,CASSLSPGYEQYF
.,.,TRBJ2-7,TRBV6-1,TGTGCCAGCAGTCCCTTAGGAGGGGACTCCTACGAGCAGTACTTC,CASSPLGGDSYEQYF
.,.,TRBJ1-1,TRBV11-2,TGTGCCAGCAGCTTCGACCGAACTTACACTGAAGCTTTCTTT,CASSFDRTYTEAFF
.,once,TRBJ2-7,TRBV27,TGTGCCAGCAGTCCGCAACCGCCGGGACTCCTATACGAGCAGTACTTC,CASSPQPPGLLYEQYF
.,.,TRBJ2-1,TRBV2,TGTGCCAGCAATTGGCAAAATCAGTGGTGTCGGGAGTTCTTC,CASNWQNQWCREFF